This T cell receptor beta chain was sequenced during a study of blood T cell repertoires in COVID-19. Study at large: From T cells, B-cell-depleted T cells, or PBMCs came the material, which was cDNA or gDNA.

Trimming removed 7 bases from V and 3 bases from J, with 17 bases in between. Germline assignment: CDR1 SGHAT and CDR2 FQNNGV. This CDR3 region has 15 residues. Assay used: immunoSEQ multiplex PCR; TCRdb lists only in-frame clones, some missing. This sample carries hundreds of thousands of clones, around 86% of them seen once, and the ten largest clones take about 1.5%. The sequencing sample was made of peripheral blood. The clonotype comes from a woman aged 25-40 years with active or convalescent COVID-19. The rearrangement joins TRBV11-2 to TRBJ2-3; weak D call: TRBD1 (8 bases). As DNA, the CDR3 is TGTGCCAGCACGTTTAACAGGGGGGGGACAGATACGCAGTATTTT. Translation: CASTFNRGGTDTQYF.